Presented here are 29 T cell receptor beta chains from one specimen sequenced in a study of cytomegalovirus exposure and HLA in healthy donors. With 60 Vbeta and 13 Jbeta primers, the PCR was carried out. This table comes from immunoSEQ multiplex PCR, and its TCRdb copy is limited to in-frame clones, with some not included. The sample gives around 150,000 clones, around 79% of which show up once; over 11% is in the top ten. Sequenced: PBMCs. The receptors originated from a man in his fifties in good health and CMV-seropositive.

This clone was detected only a few times. This chain connects TRBV19 to TRBJ2-3; 8 nucleotides match TRBD2. Losses at the gene ends were 6 bases for V and 3 bases for J; bases not matched to a gene: 5. CDR3 size: 14 residues. The germline V gene encodes CDR1 LNHDA and CDR2 SQIVND (reference sequence). In nucleotides, the CDR3 is TGTGCCAGTAGCCCCGGGGGGGATACAGATACGCAGTATTTT. Translated, it gives CASSPGGDTDTQYF.

CDR3 protein: CASSVLGANEQFF. The CDR3 nucleotides read TGTGCCAGCAGCGTCCTTGGGGCAAATGAGCAGTTCTTC. The rearrangement links TRBV9 to TRBJ2-1; perhaps TRBD1 as D (5 bases). The germline V gene has CDR1 SGDLS and CDR2 YYNGEE. CDR3 length equals 13 residues. The V gene lost 2 bases and the J gene lost 7 bases, with 10 bases spanning the gap.

This sequence joins TRBV29-1 and TRBJ2-3, with 10 bases that match TRBD2. CDR3 length equals 14 residues. Trimming took 3 bases from V and 4 from J; bases not matched to a gene: 4. CDR1 SQVTM and CDR2 ANQGSEA come from the germline V gene. The CDR3 DNA is TGCAGCGTTGACGAGCGGGGGGGTTCAGATACGCAGTATTTT. Its translation: CSVDERGGSDTQYF.

This rearrangement joins TRBV5-6 to TRBJ2-5; 8 bases match TRBD1. Germline CDR1 reads SGHDT; CDR2 reads YYEEEE. The CDR3 spans 17 residues. Losses at the gene ends were 0 bases for V and 0 bases for J; bases not matched to a gene: 7. The chain's CDR3 is CASSLDPGGRYQETQYF. For the CDR3, the DNA is TGTGCCAGCAGCTTGGACCCAGGGGGCCGATACCAAGAGACCCAGTACTTC.

This clone came up a few times. The V and J genes are TRBV5-1 and TRBJ1-1; 11 bases align to TRBD1. Looked up from germline, CDR1 is SGHRS and CDR2 is YFSETQ. V was pared by 0 bases and J by 8 bases, with 3 bases of the junction left unmatched. CDR3 length: 14 amino acids. The DNA for the CDR3 is TGCGCCAGCAGCTTGGGGACAGGGGGCAGGGAAGCTTTCTTT. Translation gives CASSLGTGGREAFF. Using reference TRBV5-1 and TRBJ1-1 for the parts outside the CDR3, the full variable domain is KAGVTQTPRYLIKTRGQQVTLSCSPISGHRSVSWYQQTPGQGLQFLFEYFSETQRNKGNFPGRFSGRQFSNSRSEMNVSTLELGDSALYLCASSLGTGGREAFFGQGTRLTVV.

This clone has only one observation. The chain is built from TRBV29-1 and TRBJ2-5, with 12 bases lining up with TRBD2. The germline V gene encodes CDR1 SQVTM and CDR2 ANQGSEA. Unmatched junction bases numbered 2, after V lost 7 bases and J lost 2 bases. There are 13 residues in the CDR3. Written as DNA, the CDR3 is TGCAGCGGGCTAGCGGGGGGGCAAGAGACCCAGTACTTC. This encodes CSGLAGGQETQYF.

The V call is TRBV4-3, the J call TRBJ1-4, with TRBD1 as a possible D gene (6 bases). The CDR3 runs to 16 residues. Germline CDR1 LGHNA, CDR2 YSLEER. V lost 0 bases, J lost 4 bases, and 12 bases lay in between. The DNA of the CDR3 is TGCGCCAGCAGCCAAGAAGGACAGCCCCGTAATGAAAAACTGTTTTTT. Its protein is CASSQEGQPRNEKLFF.

The chain uses TRBV5-1 and TRBJ1-1, with 7 bases lining up with TRBD1. Per the germline V gene, CDR1 is SGHRS and CDR2 is YFSETQ. The CDR3 has 16 residues. V gave up 3 bases and J gave up 4 bases; unmatched junction bases: 12. CDR3 protein: CASSSRRGRDGTEAFF. The CDR3 DNA reads as TGCGCCAGCAGCTCGAGAAGGGGGCGAGACGGCACTGAAGCTTTCTTT.

The chain uses TRBV15 and TRBJ2-2; TRBD1 aligns across 9 bases. The germline gives CDR1 LNHNV, CDR2 YYDKDF (reference sequence). CDR3 size: 23 residues. After removal of 0 bases from V and 0 bases from J, the junction contained 20 bases not matched to a gene. The CDR3 coding sequence is TGTGCCACCAGCAGAGATCGGGATTTGAGGACAGGGGCTGTGATCGCGAACACCGGGGAGCTGTTTTTT. It translates to CATSRDRDLRTGAVIANTGELFF.

This clone was detected a few times. This sequence joins TRBV13 and TRBJ1-1; D uncertain. Germline V gene lookup returns CDR1 PRHDT and CDR2 FYEKMQ (reference sequence). The germline V and J ends were trimmed by 5 bases and 4 bases, with 8 bases remaining between them. This CDR3 comprises 12 residues. The CDR3 DNA follows: TGTGCCAGCAGCGCTCAGGCCACTGAAGCTTTCTTT. This translates into CASSAQATEAFF. The variable domain in full, completed from reference TRBV13 and TRBJ1-1, reads AAGVIQSPRHLIKEKRETATLKCYPIPRHDTVYWYQQGPGQDPQFLISFYEKMQSDKGSIPDRFSAQQFSDYHSELNMSSLELGDSALYFCASSAQATEAFFGQGTRLTVV.

The V call is TRBV15, the J call TRBJ2-7; 8 bases are shared with TRBD1. After removal of 4 bases from V and 2 bases from J, the junction contained 7 bases not matched to a gene. This CDR3 is 15 amino acids long. Germline V gene lookup returns CDR1 LNHNV and CDR2 YYDKDF (reference sequence). The CDR3 region is CATSINPTGAYEQYF. CDR3 bases: TGTGCCACCAGCATTAACCCGACAGGGGCCTACGAGCAGTACTTC.

V usage is TRBV7-8 and J usage is TRBJ2-7; maybe TRBD1 (7 bases). V was shortened by 1 base and J by 1 base, with 14 bases between the two germline ends. The CDR3 consists of 16 residues. Germline V gene lookup returns CDR1 SGHVS and CDR2 FQNEAQ. The CDR3 nucleotides read TGTGCCAGCAGCTTAGGGGCAGGGGGGACTTCCTACGAGCAGTACTTC. Residues: CASSLGAGGTSYEQYF.

The chain uses TRBV6-5 and TRBJ1-2; D gene ambiguous. Deletions cut 3 bases from V and 0 bases from J, with 11 bases between. Germline V gene lookup returns CDR1 MNHEY and CDR2 SVGAGI. CDR3 size: 15 residues. CDR3 bases: TGTGCCAGCAGTTATACCCCCCAGGCTAACTATGGCTACACCTTC. Protein sequence: CASSYTPQANYGYTF.

This sequence joins TRBV7-8 and TRBJ2-6, with TRBD2 matching 7 bases. The CDR3 is made up of 15 amino acids. Germline CDR1 and CDR2: SGHVS and FQNEAQ. The junction had 3 bases not matched to a gene; V was cut back by 5 bases and J by 2 bases. CDR3 DNA: TGTGCCAGCAGCCTGGGGGGGGCTGGGGCCAACGTCCTGACTTTC. It is translated as CASSLGGAGANVLTF.

The rearrangement joins TRBV18 to TRBJ2-1; a weak D match, TRBD1 (6 bases). This CDR3 has 15 residues. Between the trimmed V and J ends, which lost 8 bases and 4 bases, there was a span of 18 bases. The germline V gene has CDR1 KGHSH and CDR2 LQKENI. Written as DNA, the CDR3 is TGTGCCAGCAGCCTGGGGGCAGGGGCATACAATGAGCAGTTCTTC. This translates into CASSLGAGAYNEQFF.

The chain is built from TRBV2 and TRBJ2-1; D perhaps matches TRBD2 (5 bases). The V and J ends lost 10 bases and 10 bases respectively, with 23 bases between them. This CDR3 contains 14 residues. CDR1 and CDR2 (germline): SNHLY, FYNNEI. CDR3 loop: CAITRESGRSEQFF. The CDR3 DNA reads TGTGCCATAACCCGGGAATCCGGCCGGTCGGAGCAGTTCTTC.

The V and J genes are TRBV10-2 and TRBJ1-1; D is ambiguous. With 8 bases removed from V and 11 bases from J, the gap between germline ends came to 15 bases. The germline gives CDR1 WSHSY, CDR2 SAAADI. The CDR3 sequence is 11 residues long. The CDR3 DNA sequence: TGCGCCAGCGAAGACGGAGGACGGGCTTTCTTT. Amino acid sequence: CASEDGGRAFF.

The CDR3 DNA reads as TGTGCCAGCAGCTTGGGCAGGGCTATGGAGACCCAGTACTTC. This encodes CASSLGRAMETQYF. The gene calls are TRBV5-6 and TRBJ2-5; TRBD1 is a possible D gene (5 bases). Trimming removed 0 bases at V and 5 bases at J, with 11 bases between. Germline V CDR1 and CDR2: SGHDT, YYEEEE. CDR3 length: 14 residues.

This sequence joins TRBV2 and TRBJ1-5, with a tentative D call TRBD1 (5 bases). V was trimmed by 6 bases and J by 2 bases, leaving 14 bases between them. The CDR3 consists of 15 residues. Germline V gene sequence: CDR1 SNHLY, CDR2 FYNNEI. This CDR3 is CASRAVGQGNQPQHF. DNA of the CDR3: TGTGCCAGCAGGGCGGTGGGGCAGGGCAATCAGCCCCAGCATTTT.

The chain joins TRBV5-1 to TRBJ2-2; 10 positions agree with TRBD1. V trimming: 0 bases; J trimming: 3 bases; junction bases outside the gene matches: 5. The CDR3 is made up of 17 amino acids. Germline CDR1 is SGHRS and CDR2 is YFSETQ. The CDR3 nucleotides read TGCGCCAGCAGCTTGGGGACAGGGGGAGCTGACACCGGGGAGCTGTTTTTT. This encodes CASSLGTGGADTGELFF.

This clone was seen only once. The chain carries TRBV18 and TRBJ1-1; no clear D gene. The CDR3 spans 13 residues. The germline V gene has CDR1 KGHSH and CDR2 LQKENI. V lost 4 bases and J 1 base, leaving 7 bases between the germline ends. CDR3 sequence: CASSQGANTEAFF. CDR3 coding DNA: TGTGCCAGCTCACAGGGAGCGAACACTGAAGCTTTCTTT.

The chain links TRBV4-3 to TRBJ2-7; TRBD1 matches at 7 bases. This CDR3 comprises 15 residues. Germline V gives CDR1 LGHNA, CDR2 YSLEER. The junction had 6 bases not matched to a gene; V was cut back by 0 bases and J by 4 bases. This chain's CDR3 is CASSQDAKGAYEQYF. The DNA for the CDR3 is TGCGCCAGCAGCCAAGATGCAAAGGGGGCTTACGAGCAGTACTTC.

This chain joins TRBV5-4 and TRBJ1-3, with D maybe TRBD1 (6 bases). Germline lookup yields CDR1 SGHNT and CDR2 YYREEE (reference sequence). The CDR3 runs 15 residues. Trimming removed 1 base at V and 3 bases at J, with 11 bases between. CDR3 nucleotide sequence: TGTGCCAGCAGCTTGACAGGGATCGGTGGAAACACCATATATTTT. Amino acid sequence: CASSLTGIGGNTIYF.

The chain has TRBV18 and TRBJ2-2, with 8 nucleotides matching TRBD1. Trimming removed 3 bases from V and 1 base from J; junction bases left unmatched: 4. The CDR3 consists of 16 residues. The V gene's germline CDR1 is KGHSH and CDR2 LQKENI. CDR3 region: CASSPSGTGNTGELFF. The CDR3 DNA is TGTGCCAGCTCACCCTCCGGGACAGGGAACACCGGGGAGCTGTTTTTT.

The DNA of the CDR3 is TGTGCCAGCAGCTTGGAGGAGGGTAGAACTTTCTTT. As protein: CASSLEEGRTFF. This chain uses TRBV5-4 with TRBJ1-1; D is unclear. Germline CDR1 SGHNT, CDR2 YYREEE (reference sequence). The CDR3 spans 12 residues. The V end was cut by 0 bases, the J end by 12 bases, with 12 bases between.

This clone was counted once. The CDR3 reads CASSERTGDSDTQYF. In DNA, the CDR3 is TGTGCCAGCAGCGAGAGGACAGGGGACTCAGATACGCAGTATTTT. The gene calls are TRBV9 and TRBJ2-3, with TRBD1 matching 9 bases. V gave up 3 bases and J gave up 4 bases; unmatched junction bases: 6. This CDR3 comprises 15 residues. Germline V CDR1 and CDR2: SGDLS, YYNGEE.

The rearrangement links TRBV28 to TRBJ1-1; TRBD1 aligns across 7 bases. Losses at the gene ends were 7 bases for V and 6 bases for J; bases not matched to a gene: 11. From germline, CDR1 is MDHEN and CDR2 SYDVKM. This CDR3 comprises 14 residues. For the CDR3, the DNA is TGTGCCAGCAACCTAGGGGCAGGGGGTTCTGAAGCTTTCTTT. Residues: CASNLGAGGSEAFF.

The chain is built from TRBV11-2 and TRBJ1-1; unclear D gene. CDR3 length: 16 residues. Trimming stripped 2 bases from V and 5 bases from J, with 18 bases between. CDR1 is SGHAT and CDR2 is FQNNGV in the germline V gene. CDR3: CASSLRRASFRTEAFF. For the CDR3, the DNA is TGTGCCAGCAGCTTAAGACGGGCTAGCTTTAGGACTGAAGCTTTCTTT.

V gene TRBV19 combines with J gene TRBJ1-5; perhaps TRBD1 as D (6 bases). Germline V gene data show CDR1 as LNHDA and CDR2 as SQIVND (reference sequence). This CDR3 has 15 amino acids. V was shortened by 8 bases and J by 3 bases, with 17 bases between the two germline ends. CDR3 nucleotide sequence: TGTGCCAGTCGCCATCCGACAGGATTCAATCAGCCCCAGCATTTT. Its protein is CASRHPTGFNQPQHF.